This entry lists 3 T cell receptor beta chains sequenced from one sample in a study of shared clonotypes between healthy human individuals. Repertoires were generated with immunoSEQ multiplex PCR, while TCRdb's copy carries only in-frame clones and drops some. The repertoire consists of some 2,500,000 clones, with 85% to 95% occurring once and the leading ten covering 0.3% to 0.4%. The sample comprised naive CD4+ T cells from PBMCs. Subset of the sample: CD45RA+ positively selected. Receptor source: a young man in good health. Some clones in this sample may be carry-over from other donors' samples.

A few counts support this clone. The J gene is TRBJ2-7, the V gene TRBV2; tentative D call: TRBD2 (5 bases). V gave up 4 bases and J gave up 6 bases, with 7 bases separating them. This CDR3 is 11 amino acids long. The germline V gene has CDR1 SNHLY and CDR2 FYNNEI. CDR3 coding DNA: TGTGCCAGCAGTGGGACTTTCGAGCAGTACTTC. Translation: CASSGTFEQYF.

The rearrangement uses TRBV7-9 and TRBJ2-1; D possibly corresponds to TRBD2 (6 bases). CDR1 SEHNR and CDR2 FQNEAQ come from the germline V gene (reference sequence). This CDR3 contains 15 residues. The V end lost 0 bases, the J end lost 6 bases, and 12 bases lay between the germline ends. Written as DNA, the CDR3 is TGTGCCAGCAGCTTAGCCGCGGGAAGGGGCAATGAGCAGTTCTTC. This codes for CASSLAAGRGNEQFF.

Written as DNA, the CDR3 is TGTGCCAGCTCACCACAAGGGCGAGGAGGCTACACCTTC. It codes for CASSPQGRGGYTF. The genes are TRBV18 and TRBJ1-2; the D is unclear. V shed 1 base and J shed 8 bases, with 11 bases lying between them. The V gene's germline CDR1 is KGHSH and CDR2 LQKENI. The CDR3 sequence is 13 residues long.